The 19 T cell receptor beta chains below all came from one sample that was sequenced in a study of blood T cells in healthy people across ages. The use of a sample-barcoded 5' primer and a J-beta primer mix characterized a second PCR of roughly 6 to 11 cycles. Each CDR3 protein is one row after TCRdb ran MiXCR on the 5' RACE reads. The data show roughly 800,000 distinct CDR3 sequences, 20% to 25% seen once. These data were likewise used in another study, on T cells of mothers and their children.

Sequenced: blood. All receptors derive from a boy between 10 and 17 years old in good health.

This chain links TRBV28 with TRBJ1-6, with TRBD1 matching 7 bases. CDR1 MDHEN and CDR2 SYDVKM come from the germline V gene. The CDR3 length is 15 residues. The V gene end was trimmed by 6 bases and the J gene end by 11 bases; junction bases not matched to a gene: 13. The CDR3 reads CASRPRQGGSPPLHF. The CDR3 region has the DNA TGTGCCAGCAGACCGCGACAGGGTGGGAGTCCACCCCTCCACTTT.

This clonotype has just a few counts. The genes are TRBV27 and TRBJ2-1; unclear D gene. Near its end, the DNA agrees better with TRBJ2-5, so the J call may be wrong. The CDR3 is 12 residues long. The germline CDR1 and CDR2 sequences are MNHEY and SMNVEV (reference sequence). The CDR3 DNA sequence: TGTGCCAGCAGTTTTATCAGGGAGACCCAGTACTTC. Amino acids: CASSFIRETQYF.

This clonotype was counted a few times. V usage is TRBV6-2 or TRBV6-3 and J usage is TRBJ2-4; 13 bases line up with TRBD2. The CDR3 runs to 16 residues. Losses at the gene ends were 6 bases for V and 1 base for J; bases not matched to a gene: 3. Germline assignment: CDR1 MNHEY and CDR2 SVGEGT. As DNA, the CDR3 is TGTGCCAGCAGACTAGCGGGGGGGCCGGCCAAAAACATTCAGTACTTC. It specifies CASRLAGGPAKNIQYF.

The CDR3 spells CASSLETASTDTQYF. CDR3 DNA: TGCGCCAGCAGCTTGGAGACAGCCAGCACAGATACGCAGTATTTT. This chain connects TRBV5-1 to TRBJ2-3; TRBD1 might be the D (5 bases). CDR1 is SGHRS and CDR2 is YFSETQ in the germline V gene. Trimming shortened V by 0 bases and J by 0 bases, and 8 bases separated the two germline ends. The CDR3 loop spans 15 amino acids.

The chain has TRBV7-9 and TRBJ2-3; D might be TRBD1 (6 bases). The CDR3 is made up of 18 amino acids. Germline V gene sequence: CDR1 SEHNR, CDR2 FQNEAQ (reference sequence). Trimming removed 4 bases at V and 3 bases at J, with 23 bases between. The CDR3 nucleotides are TGTGCCAGCAGCTCCATGGGTGGGGGCCCCGTCGGGACAGATACGCAGTATTTT. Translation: CASSSMGGGPVGTDTQYF.

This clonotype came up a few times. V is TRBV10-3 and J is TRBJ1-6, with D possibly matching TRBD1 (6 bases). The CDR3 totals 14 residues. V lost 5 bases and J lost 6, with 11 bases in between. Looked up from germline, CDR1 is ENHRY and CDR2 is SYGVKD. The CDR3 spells CAISTGAGNSPLHF. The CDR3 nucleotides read TGTGCCATCAGTACGGGGGCTGGTAATTCACCCCTCCACTTT.

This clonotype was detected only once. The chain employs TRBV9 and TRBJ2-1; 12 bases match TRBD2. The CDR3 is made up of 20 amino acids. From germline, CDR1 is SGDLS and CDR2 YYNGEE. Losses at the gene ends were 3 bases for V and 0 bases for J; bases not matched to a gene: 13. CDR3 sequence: CASSAGGIGLAGSSYNEQFF. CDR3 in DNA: TGTGCCAGCAGCGCAGGAGGGATTGGACTAGCGGGGAGCTCCTACAATGAGCAGTTCTTC.

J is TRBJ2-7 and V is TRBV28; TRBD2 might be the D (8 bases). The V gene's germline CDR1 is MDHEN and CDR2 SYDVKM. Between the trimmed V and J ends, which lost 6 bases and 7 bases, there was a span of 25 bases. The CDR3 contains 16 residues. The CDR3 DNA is TGTGCCAGCAGCTCCCTCCGGGCAGGGGGGACTAGGGAGCAGTACTTC. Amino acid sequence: CASSSLRAGGTREQYF.

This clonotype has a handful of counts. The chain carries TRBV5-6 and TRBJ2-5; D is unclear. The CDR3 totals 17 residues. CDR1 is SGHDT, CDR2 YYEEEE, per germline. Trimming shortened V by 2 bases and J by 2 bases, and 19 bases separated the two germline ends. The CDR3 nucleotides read TGTGCCAGCAGCTTCAGTCAGCAGAGAGGTTCACAAGAGACCCAGTACTTC. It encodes CASSFSQQRGSQETQYF.

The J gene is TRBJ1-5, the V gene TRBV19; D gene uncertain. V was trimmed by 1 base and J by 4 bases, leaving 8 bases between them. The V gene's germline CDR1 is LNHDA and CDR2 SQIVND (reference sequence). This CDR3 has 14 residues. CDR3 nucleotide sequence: TGTGCCAGTAGTATAGTTGTCGGAAATCAGCCCCAGCATTTT. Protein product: CASSIVVGNQPQHF. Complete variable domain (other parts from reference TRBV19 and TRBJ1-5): DGGITQSPKYLFRKEGQNVTLSCEQNLNHDAMYWYRQDPGQGLRLIYYSQIVNDFQKGDIAEGYSVSREKKESFPLTVTSAQKNPTAFYLCASSIVVGNQPQHFGDGTRLSIL.

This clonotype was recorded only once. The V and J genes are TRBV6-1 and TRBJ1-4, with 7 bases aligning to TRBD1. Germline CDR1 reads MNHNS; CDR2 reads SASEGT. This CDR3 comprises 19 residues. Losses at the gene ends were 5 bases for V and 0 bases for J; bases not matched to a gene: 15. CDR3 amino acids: CASSLRFPGQSATNEKLFF. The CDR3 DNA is TGTGCCAGCAGTTTACGCTTCCCGGGACAGAGTGCAACTAATGAAAAACTGTTTTTT.

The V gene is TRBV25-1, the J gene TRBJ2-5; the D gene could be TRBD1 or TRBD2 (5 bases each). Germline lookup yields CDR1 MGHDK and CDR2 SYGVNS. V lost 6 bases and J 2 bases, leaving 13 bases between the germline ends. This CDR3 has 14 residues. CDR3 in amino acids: CASSGTEKQETQYF. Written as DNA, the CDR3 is TGTGCCAGCAGCGGGACCGAGAAACAAGAGACCCAGTACTTC.

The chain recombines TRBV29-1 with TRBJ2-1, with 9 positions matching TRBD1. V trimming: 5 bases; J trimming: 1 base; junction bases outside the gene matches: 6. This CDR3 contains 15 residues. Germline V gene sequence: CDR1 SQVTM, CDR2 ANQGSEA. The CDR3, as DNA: TGCAGCGTTCTACAGGGGGCCCCTTCCTACAATGAGCAGTTCTTC. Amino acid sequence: CSVLQGAPSYNEQFF.

The CDR3 sequence: CSGRGWQETQYF. The CDR3 nucleotides are TGCAGCGGCAGGGGTTGGCAAGAGACCCAGTACTTC. J is TRBJ2-5 and V is TRBV29-1, with D perhaps TRBD1 (6 bases). Germline lookup yields CDR1 SQVTM and CDR2 ANQGSEA. The V end lost 7 bases, the J end lost 2 bases, and 11 bases lay between the germline ends. The CDR3 extends over 12 amino acids.

In nucleotides, the CDR3 is TGTGCCAGCAGTTCAACGACCGGATCCGAGCACCGGGAGCTGTTTTTT. It encodes CASSSTTGSEHRELFF. The J gene is TRBJ2-2, the V gene TRBV28; D is unresolved. This CDR3 region has 16 residues. CDR1 and CDR2 (germline): MDHEN, SYDVKM. V was trimmed by 4 bases and J by 9 bases, leaving 21 bases between them. The full variable domain, its missing parts supplied by reference TRBV28 and TRBJ2-2, is DVKVTQSSRYLVKRTGEKVFLECVQDMDHENMFWYRQDPGLGLRLIYFSYDVKMKEKGDIPEGYSVSREKKERFSLILESASTNQTSMYLCASSSTTGSEHRELFFGEGSRLTVL.

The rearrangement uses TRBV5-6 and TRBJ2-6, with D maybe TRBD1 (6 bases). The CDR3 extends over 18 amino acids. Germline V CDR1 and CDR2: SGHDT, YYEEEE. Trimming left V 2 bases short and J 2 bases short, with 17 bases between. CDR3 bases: TGTGCCAGCAGCTTTAGTGTCAGGGGTCTTGCTGGGGCCAACGTCCTGACTTTC. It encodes CASSFSVRGLAGANVLTF.

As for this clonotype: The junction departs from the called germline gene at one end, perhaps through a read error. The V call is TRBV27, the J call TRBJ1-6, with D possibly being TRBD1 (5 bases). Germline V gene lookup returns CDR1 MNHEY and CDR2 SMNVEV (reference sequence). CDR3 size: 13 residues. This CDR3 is CACRPQDNSPLHF. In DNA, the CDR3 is TGTGCCTGCAGGCCACAGGATAATTCACCCCTCCACTTT.

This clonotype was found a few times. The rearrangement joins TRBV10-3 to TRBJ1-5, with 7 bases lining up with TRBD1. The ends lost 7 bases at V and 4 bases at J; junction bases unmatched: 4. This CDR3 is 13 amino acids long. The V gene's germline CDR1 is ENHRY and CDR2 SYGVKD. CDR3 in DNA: TGTGCCATCACAGGGGGAGGTAATCAGCCCCAGCATTTT. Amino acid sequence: CAITGGGNQPQHF.

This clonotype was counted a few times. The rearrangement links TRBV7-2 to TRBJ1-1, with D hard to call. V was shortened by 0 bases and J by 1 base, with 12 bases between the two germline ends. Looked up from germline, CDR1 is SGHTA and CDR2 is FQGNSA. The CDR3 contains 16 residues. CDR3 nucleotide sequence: TGTGCCAGCAGCTTAGCTCTTTTCGGCGAGAACACTGAAGCTTTCTTT. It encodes CASSLALFGENTEAFF.